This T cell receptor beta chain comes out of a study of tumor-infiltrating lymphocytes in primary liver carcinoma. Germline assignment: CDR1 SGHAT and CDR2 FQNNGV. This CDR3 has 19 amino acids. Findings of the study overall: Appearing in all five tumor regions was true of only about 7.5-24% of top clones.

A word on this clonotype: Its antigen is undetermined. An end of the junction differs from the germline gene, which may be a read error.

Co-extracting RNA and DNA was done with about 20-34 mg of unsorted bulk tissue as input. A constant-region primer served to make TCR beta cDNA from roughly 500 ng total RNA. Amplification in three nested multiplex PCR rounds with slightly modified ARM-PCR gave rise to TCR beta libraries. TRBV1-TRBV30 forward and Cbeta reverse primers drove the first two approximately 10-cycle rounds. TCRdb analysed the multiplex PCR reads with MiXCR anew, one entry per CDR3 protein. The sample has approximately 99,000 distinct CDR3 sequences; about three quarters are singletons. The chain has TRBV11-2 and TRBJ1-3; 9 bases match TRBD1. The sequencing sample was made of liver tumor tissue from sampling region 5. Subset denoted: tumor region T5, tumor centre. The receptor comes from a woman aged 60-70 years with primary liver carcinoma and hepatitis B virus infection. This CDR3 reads CASSSRPDRGAHSGNTIYF. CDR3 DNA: TGTGCCAGCAGCTCACGCCCGGACAGGGGAGCGCACTCTGGAAACACTATATACTTT.